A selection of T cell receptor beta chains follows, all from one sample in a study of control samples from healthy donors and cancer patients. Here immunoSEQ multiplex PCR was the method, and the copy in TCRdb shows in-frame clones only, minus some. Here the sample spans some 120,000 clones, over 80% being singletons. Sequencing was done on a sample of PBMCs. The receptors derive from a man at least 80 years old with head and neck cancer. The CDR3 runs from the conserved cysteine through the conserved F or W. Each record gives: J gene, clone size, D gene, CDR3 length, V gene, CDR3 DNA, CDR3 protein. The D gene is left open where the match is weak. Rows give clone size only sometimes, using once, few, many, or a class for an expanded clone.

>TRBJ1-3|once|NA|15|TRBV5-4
TGTGCCAGCAGCCCCTCCGGGGTCTCTGGAAACACCATATATTTT
CASSPSGVSGNTIYF
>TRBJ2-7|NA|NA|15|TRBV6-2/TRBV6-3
TGTGCCAGCAGTTACCCGGGGACCAGGACCCACGAGCAGTACTTC
CASSYPGTRTHEQYF
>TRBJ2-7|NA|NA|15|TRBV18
TGTGCCAGCTCACCACCTAGGGGGAGCTCCTACGAGCAGTACTTC
CASSPPRGSSYEQYF
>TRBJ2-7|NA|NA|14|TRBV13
TGTGCCAGCAGCTATGGAGTACCATCCTACGAGCAGTACTTC
CASSYGVPSYEQYF
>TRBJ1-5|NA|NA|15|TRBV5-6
TGTGCCAGCAGCTTCACAGGGATTCGCAATCAGCCCCAGCATTTT
CASSFTGIRNQPQHF
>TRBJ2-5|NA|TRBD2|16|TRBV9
TGTGCCAGCAGCGTAAGTCCAGCGGGAGGCCAAGAGACCCAGTACTTC
CASSVSPAGGQETQYF
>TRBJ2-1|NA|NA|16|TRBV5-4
TGTGCCAGCAGCTTGGGGGGCGGGCGCTCCTACAATGAGCAGTTCTTC
CASSLGGGRSYNEQFF
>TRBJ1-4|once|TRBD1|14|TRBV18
TGTGCCAGCTCTACAGGGGGCGCGAATGAAAAACTGTTTTTT
CASSTGGANEKLFF
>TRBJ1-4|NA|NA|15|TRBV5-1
TGCGCCAGCAGCTTGGAGGCCGGGTTGAATGAAAAACTGTTTTTT
CASSLEAGLNEKLFF
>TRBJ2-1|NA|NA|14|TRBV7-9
TGTGCCAGCAGCTTAGCTCCTGGCGGCAATGAGCAGTTCTTC
CASSLAPGGNEQFF
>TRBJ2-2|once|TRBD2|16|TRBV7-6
TGTGCCAGCAGTAGACTAGCGGGGGCCAACACCGGGGAGCTGTTTTTT
CASSRLAGANTGELFF
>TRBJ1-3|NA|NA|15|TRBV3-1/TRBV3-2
TGTGCCAGCAGCCCTGAGGAAGGGACCGGAAACACCATATATTTT
CASSPEEGTGNTIYF
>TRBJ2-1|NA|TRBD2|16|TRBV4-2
TGTGCCAGCAGCCAAGGTGGACTAGGAGCCAAGCATGAGCAGTTCTTC
CASSQGGLGAKHEQFF
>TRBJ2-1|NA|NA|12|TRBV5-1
TGCGCCAGCAGCCCCCTCTACAATGAGCAGTTCTTC
CASSPLYNEQFF
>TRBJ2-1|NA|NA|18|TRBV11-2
TGTGCCAGCAGTCTTCCTTCTCAGGGGATCGGCTCCTACAATGAGCAGTTCTTC
CASSLPSQGIGSYNEQFF
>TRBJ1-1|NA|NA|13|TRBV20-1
TGCAGTGCTAGTGTCGGGACGGATGATGAAGCTTTCTTT
CSASVGTDDEAFF